These 24 T cell receptor beta chains were sequenced from one sample in a study of shared clonotypes between healthy human individuals. Naive CD8 populations comprised CD45RO-negative cells positively selected for CCR7, excluding terminally differentiated effector memory CD45RA+ cells. Sequenced by immunoSEQ multiplex PCR; TCRdb stores in-frame clones only, minus some. The data show under 2,000,000 clones, about 95% seen once. Specimen: naive CD8+ T cells sorted from blood. The receptors here all came from a man younger than 30 in good health.

V is TRBV7-9 and J is TRBJ2-7; 7 positions match TRBD1. V was clipped by 3 bases and J by 2 bases; unmatched bases: 4. CDR3 size: 14 residues. The germline CDR1 and CDR2 sequences are SEHNR and FQNEAQ (reference sequence). The CDR3 spells CASSFPTGTYEQYF. CDR3 sequence (DNA): TGTGCCAGCAGCTTCCCGACAGGGACCTACGAGCAGTACTTC.

The CDR3 bases are TGTGCCAGCAGTTCGACTAGCGGGCCACTCCAAGAGACCCAGTACTTC. Residues: CASSSTSGPLQETQYF. V and J are TRBV6-5 and TRBJ2-5; 10 bases line up with TRBD2. J was trimmed by 1 base and V by 4 bases; bases with no gene match: 6. Germline loops: CDR1 MNHEY, CDR2 SVGAGI. The CDR3 sequence is 16 residues long.

The rearrangement uses TRBV2 and TRBJ1-1; D is undetermined. CDR1 SNHLY and CDR2 FYNNEI come from the germline V gene. V was pared by 2 bases and J by 10 bases, with 5 bases between. The CDR3 sequence is 10 residues long. The CDR3 sequence: CASSEWVAFF. CDR3 in DNA: TGTGCCAGCAGTGAATGGGTAGCTTTCTTT.

The V gene is TRBV27, the J gene TRBJ2-7; D possibly matches TRBD1 or TRBD2 (5 bases each). V was shortened by 5 bases and J by 4 bases, with 18 bases between the two germline ends. This CDR3 has 15 amino acids. Germline V gives CDR1 MNHEY, CDR2 SMNVEV (reference sequence). CDR3 sequence (DNA): TGTGCCAGCAGTGTCACCGGGACGGGGATTTACGAGCAGTACTTC. This sequence encodes CASSVTGTGIYEQYF.

The rearrangement links TRBV27 to TRBJ2-7, with TRBD2 identical over 10 bases. CDR3 size: 15 residues. The trim removed 6 bases at V and 0 bases at J, leaving 5 bases unmatched. Germline V gives CDR1 MNHEY, CDR2 SMNVEV (reference sequence). CDR3 protein: CASRTSGASSYEQYF. CDR3 in DNA: TGTGCCAGCAGAACTAGCGGGGCTAGCTCCTACGAGCAGTACTTC.

The rearrangement links TRBV11-2 to TRBJ2-7, with D maybe TRBD1 (6 bases). This CDR3 comprises 14 residues. Trimming removed 1 base at V and 5 bases at J, with 12 bases between. Germline CDR1 is SGHAT and CDR2 is FQNNGV. The CDR3 DNA reads TGTGCCAGCAGCTTAGCCCAGGGGTTCCACGAGCAGTACTTC. Translating it yields CASSLAQGFHEQYF.

This clone was seen a few times. This chain uses TRBV13 with TRBJ1-1; D is unclear. Germline-derived CDR1 and CDR2 are PRHDT and FYEKMQ (reference sequence). The CDR3 extends over 12 amino acids. The V gene lost 6 bases and the J gene lost 7 bases, with 12 bases spanning the gap. CDR3 nucleotide sequence: TGTGCCAGCAGACCCCGTCACGGTGAAGCTTTCTTT. Amino acids: CASRPRHGEAFF.

The CDR3: CSVGGQRTF. Here the CDR3 DNA reads TGCAGCGTAGGAGGACAGCGTACCTTC. The chain carries TRBV29-1 and TRBJ1-2; perhaps TRBD1 as D (6 bases). The V gene lost 6 bases and the J gene lost 14 bases, with 13 bases spanning the gap. The V gene's germline CDR1 is SQVTM and CDR2 ANQGSEA. This CDR3 comprises 9 residues.

CDR3 amino acids: CARDFAETQYF. The CDR3 DNA reads as TGTGCCCGTGATTTCGCGGAGACCCAGTACTTC. The chain has TRBV5-6 and TRBJ2-5; unclear D gene. Germline CDR1 and CDR2: SGHDT and YYEEEE. V lost 10 bases and J 5 bases, leaving 12 bases between the germline ends. The CDR3 sequence is 11 residues long.

The chain combines TRBV4-1 with TRBJ2-2; D could derive from TRBD1 or TRBD2 (5 bases each). Germline V CDR1 and CDR2: MGHRA, YSYEKL. CDR3 length: 14 amino acids. V was shortened by 3 bases and J by 5 bases, with 10 bases between the two germline ends. DNA for the CDR3: TGCGCCAGCAGCCACGCAGGGAGTACCGGGGAGCTGTTTTTT. This codes for CASSHAGSTGELFF.

The V gene is TRBV5-4, the J gene TRBJ2-1, with 7 nucleotides matching TRBD1. The length of the CDR3 is 16 residues. Germline assignment: CDR1 SGHNT and CDR2 YYREEE (reference sequence). V shed 2 bases and J 5 bases; nucleotides not matched to a gene: 10. DNA of the CDR3: TGTGCCAGCAGCTTATTCGGTAGGGGGCGGGACAATGAGCAGTTCTTC. The encoded protein is CASSLFGRGRDNEQFF.

This clone was counted a single time. Distinct nucleotide sequences in the sample also encode this CDR3. The rearrangement uses TRBV4-1 and TRBJ1-2; TRBD1 agrees at 8 bases. This CDR3 comprises 14 residues. Germline CDR1 reads MGHRA; CDR2 reads YSYEKL. V lost 2 bases and J lost 4; bases outside the gene matches: 3. The CDR3 sequence is CASSQRTGTYGYTF. CDR3 nucleotides: TGCGCCAGCAGCCAACGGACAGGGACCTATGGCTACACCTTC.

The chain joins TRBV28 to TRBJ1-4; D is possibly TRBD1 (6 bases). Germline CDR1 is MDHEN and CDR2 is SYDVKM. There are 17 residues in the CDR3. The germline V and J ends were trimmed by 5 bases and 6 bases, with 22 bases remaining between them. CDR3 residues: CASSLNFDRQGDEKLFF. Written as DNA, the CDR3 is TGTGCCAGCAGTCTCAACTTTGACAGGCAAGGGGATGAAAAACTGTTTTTT.

The chain is built from TRBV5-8 and TRBJ1-2; D is undetermined. CDR1 is SGHTS, CDR2 YDEGEE, per germline. CDR3 length equals 15 residues. With 4 bases removed from V and 1 base from J, the gap between germline ends came to 14 bases. The CDR3 DNA follows: TGTGCCAGCAGCCCAGAGTACGGTGATAACTATGGCTACACCTTC. Translation: CASSPEYGDNYGYTF.

V usage is TRBV5-6 and J usage is TRBJ1-1; a weak D match, TRBD1 (5 bases). The length of the CDR3 is 12 residues. V was pared by 4 bases and J by 6 bases, with 10 bases between. Germline CDR1 and CDR2: SGHDT and YYEEEE. The CDR3 sequence is CASSRPGAEAFF. The CDR3 DNA reads as TGTGCCAGCAGCCGCCCGGGGGCTGAAGCTTTCTTT.

The chain joins TRBV6-5 to TRBJ1-1; 8 nucleotides align to TRBD1. The CDR3 extends over 15 amino acids. Germline-derived CDR1 and CDR2 are MNHEY and SVGAGI. V lost 6 bases to trimming and J lost 4 bases; unmatched junction nucleotides: 10. This chain's CDR3 is CASRALDRVGTEAFF. In DNA form, the CDR3 reads TGTGCCAGCAGAGCTTTGGACAGGGTGGGCACTGAAGCTTTCTTT.

The chain is built from TRBV11-2 and TRBJ1-1; D unclear. Trimming removed 0 bases at V and 11 bases at J, with 13 bases between. Germline CDR1 SGHAT, CDR2 FQNNGV. The CDR3 runs 13 residues. CDR3 DNA sequence: TGTGCCAGCAGCTTAGAGTGGGCGCTAGAGGCTTTCTTT. It specifies CASSLEWALEAFF.

The chain employs TRBV30 and TRBJ2-7; D is perhaps TRBD2 (7 bases). Trimming pared 2 bases from V and 4 bases from J, leaving 24 bases between. The length of the CDR3 is 17 residues. Germline V gene lookup returns CDR1 GTSNPN and CDR2 SVGIG (reference sequence). The CDR3 sequence: CAWSHPGGTPEAYEQYF. In DNA form, the CDR3 reads TGTGCCTGGAGTCACCCCGGGGGGACACCGGAGGCGTACGAGCAGTACTTC.

This clone was seen a handful of times. The chain combines TRBV27 with TRBJ1-2; D uncertain. Between the trimmed V and J ends, which lost 2 bases and 7 bases, there was a span of 11 bases. CDR3 size: 13 residues. Germline CDR1 and CDR2: MNHEY and SMNVEV (reference sequence). CDR3 sequence (DNA): TGTGCCAGCAGTTTAAATCCGGGAACTGGCTACACCTTC. It codes for CASSLNPGTGYTF.

The rearrangement joins TRBV5-8 to TRBJ1-2, with D perhaps TRBD1 (5 bases). The CDR3 spans 16 residues. V lost 1 base and J lost 2, with 15 bases in between. From germline, CDR1 is SGHTS and CDR2 YDEGEE. Here the CDR3 DNA reads TGTGCCAGCAGCTTGACCAGGGACTCTTTAAACTATGGCTACACCTTC. This codes for CASSLTRDSLNYGYTF.

The chain uses TRBV4-1 and TRBJ2-3; 7 bases line up with TRBD2. CDR3 length equals 17 residues. V was clipped by 2 bases and J by 3 bases; unmatched bases: 11. The germline V gene encodes CDR1 MGHRA and CDR2 YSYEKL. The CDR3 loop is CASSQQYFSGNTDTQYF. CDR3 DNA sequence: TGCGCCAGCAGCCAACAATACTTCAGCGGGAATACAGATACGCAGTATTTT.

This clone was recorded only once. This chain uses TRBV5-4 with TRBJ2-3, with 9 bases identical to TRBD2. The CDR3 is 14 amino acids. In germline, CDR1 is SGHNT, CDR2 YYREEE (reference sequence). V gave up 7 bases and J gave up 5 bases; unmatched junction bases: 8. The CDR3, as DNA: TGTGCCAGCTCCAAGCGGGGGGTCCTAGATACGCAGTATTTT. Residues: CASSKRGVLDTQYF.

On this clone itself: At the DNA level, this CDR3 is encoded by other sequences in the same sample as well. The V and J genes are TRBV10-1 and TRBJ2-1, with D hard to call. Trimming removed 3 bases at V and 2 bases at J, with 5 bases between. CDR1 is WNHNN and CDR2 is SYGVQD in the germline V gene (reference sequence). CDR3 size: 13 residues. CDR3 DNA: TGCGCCAGCAGTGAAGACACCTACAATGAGCAGTTCTTC. It codes for CASSEDTYNEQFF.

This chain links TRBV6-5 with TRBJ2-7, with 8 bases that match TRBD1. Looked up from germline, CDR1 is MNHEY and CDR2 is SVGAGI. V lost 5 bases to trimming and J lost 11 bases; unmatched junction nucleotides: 8. The CDR3 has 12 residues. The DNA for the CDR3 is TGTGCCAGCAGTACCCAGTTGGGACAGGAGTACTTC. Translation gives CASSTQLGQEYF.